This T cell receptor beta chain was profiled in a study of pediatric ulcerative colitis. Study-wide points: This repertoire reflects total lymphocytes rather than subpopulations like regulatory T cells.

CDR1 is SGHRS, CDR2 YFSETQ, per germline. The CDR3 runs 16 residues. Losses at the gene ends were 0 bases for V and 0 bases for J; bases not matched to a gene: 5. This was a survey-level run. Produced via immunoSEQ multiplex PCR; TCRdb's table is partial and in-frame only. This table holds 60,000 or so clones, just over 75% found once. Ulcerative colitis patients received no immunosuppressive medication before the diagnostic colonoscopy. Notes on this clone: Antigen: not known.

This clonotype was sampled from a boy aged 5 to 17 with moderate ulcerative colitis. The V gene is TRBV5-1, the J gene TRBJ2-7; 8 nucleotides match TRBD1. Sample: blood. The CDR3 bases are TGCGCCAGCAGCTTGGCAGAGACAGGGGCCTCCTACGAGCAGTACTTC. Its translation is CASSLAETGASYEQYF.